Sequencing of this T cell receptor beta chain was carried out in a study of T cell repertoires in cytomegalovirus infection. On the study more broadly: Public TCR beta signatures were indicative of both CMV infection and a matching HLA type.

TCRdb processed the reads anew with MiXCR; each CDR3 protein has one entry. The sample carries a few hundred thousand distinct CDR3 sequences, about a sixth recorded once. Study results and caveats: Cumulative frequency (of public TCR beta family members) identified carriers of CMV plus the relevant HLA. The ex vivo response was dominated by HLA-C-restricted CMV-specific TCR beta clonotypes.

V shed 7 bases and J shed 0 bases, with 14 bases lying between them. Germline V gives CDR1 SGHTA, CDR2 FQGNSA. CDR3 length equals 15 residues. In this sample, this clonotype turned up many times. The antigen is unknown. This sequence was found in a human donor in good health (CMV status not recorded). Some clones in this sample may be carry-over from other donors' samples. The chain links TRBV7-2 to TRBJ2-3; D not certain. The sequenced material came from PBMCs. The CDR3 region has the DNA TGTGCCAGCACCACGGACCGAGCTAGCACAGATACGCAGTATTTT. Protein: CASTTDRASTDTQYF.